Listed below are T cell receptor beta chains from one sample, sequenced in a study of control samples from healthy donors and cancer patients. Assay used: immunoSEQ multiplex PCR; TCRdb lists only in-frame clones, some missing. The profile shows over 150,000 clones, nearly 90% of them singletons. Sequencing was carried out using blood. The receptor source for this set is a woman aged 50 to 60 in good health. Each CDR3 is given with its conserved first and last residue. The D gene is left open where the match is weak. Clone size, where shown, is once, few, many, or a class for clones that have expanded.

abundance: NA
j_gene: TRBJ2-3
v_gene: TRBV2
d_gene: TRBD2
CDR3nt: TGTGCCAGCAGTGAGACTAGCGGGAGTATAGGGACGCAGTATTTT
CDR3aa: CASSETSGSIGTQYF

abundance: NA
j_gene: TRBJ1-5
v_gene: TRBV6-5
d_gene: NA
CDR3nt: TGTGCCAGCAGCTCGGGACCTTTAGAGCCCCAGCATTTT
CDR3aa: CASSSGPLEPQHF

abundance: NA
j_gene: TRBJ1-2
v_gene: TRBV5-1
d_gene: NA
CDR3nt: TGCGCCAGCAGCTACGAGGGGCAGGGGAGAGGCTACACCTTC
CDR3aa: CASSYEGQGRGYTF

abundance: NA
j_gene: TRBJ1-2
v_gene: TRBV5-6
d_gene: TRBD1
CDR3nt: TGTGCCAGCAGCCCCACCTTGGACAGGGCCTATGGCTACACCTTC
CDR3aa: CASSPTLDRAYGYTF

abundance: NA
j_gene: TRBJ2-5
v_gene: TRBV28
d_gene: NA
CDR3nt: TGTGCCAGCAGCTCAGGACAAGAGACCCAGTACTTC
CDR3aa: CASSSGQETQYF

abundance: once
j_gene: TRBJ1-6
v_gene: TRBV19
d_gene: NA
CDR3nt: TGTGCCAGTAGTACGGCGGGAACTAATTCACCCCTCCACTTT
CDR3aa: CASSTAGTNSPLHF

abundance: NA
j_gene: TRBJ2-7
v_gene: TRBV9
d_gene: TRBD1
CDR3nt: TGTGCCAGCAGCTACTCGAAGATGGGGGACAGAGGTAACGAGCAGTACTTC
CDR3aa: CASSYSKMGDRGNEQYF

abundance: NA
j_gene: TRBJ2-7
v_gene: TRBV18
d_gene: TRBD1
CDR3nt: TGTGCCAGCTCACCACAGGGGGCGCCGTACTCCTACGAGCAGTACTTC
CDR3aa: CASSPQGAPYSYEQYF

abundance: NA
j_gene: TRBJ1-1
v_gene: TRBV19
d_gene: NA
CDR3nt: TGTGCCAGTAGTATCAAGGCCAACGGGAACACTGAAGCTTTCTTT
CDR3aa: CASSIKANGNTEAFF

abundance: NA
j_gene: TRBJ1-1
v_gene: TRBV28
d_gene: TRBD1
CDR3nt: TGTGCCAGCACGCCAGGGGGCGGCACTGAAGCTTTCTTT
CDR3aa: CASTPGGGTEAFF

abundance: NA
j_gene: TRBJ1-6
v_gene: TRBV2
d_gene: NA
CDR3nt: TGTGCCAGCAGTGTCACAGGGCAGGATTCACCCCTCCACTTT
CDR3aa: CASSVTGQDSPLHF

abundance: NA
j_gene: TRBJ2-5
v_gene: TRBV9
d_gene: NA
CDR3nt: TGTGCCAGCAGCGTAGCGTCCGGGCTGGAGACCCAGTACTTC
CDR3aa: CASSVASGLETQYF

abundance: NA
j_gene: TRBJ2-1
v_gene: TRBV11-2
d_gene: TRBD2
CDR3nt: TGTGCCAGTTTTCCCATAGCGGGGACAAACAATGAGCAGTTCTTC
CDR3aa: CASFPIAGTNNEQFF

abundance: NA
j_gene: TRBJ2-1
v_gene: TRBV2
d_gene: NA
CDR3nt: TGTGCCAGCAGTAAAGGGGGGGGCTCTTACAATGAGCAGTTCTTC
CDR3aa: CASSKGGGSYNEQFF

abundance: NA
j_gene: TRBJ1-3
v_gene: TRBV5-1
d_gene: NA
CDR3nt: TGCGCCAGCAGCTTAGACCTCTCTGGAAACACCATATATTTT
CDR3aa: CASSLDLSGNTIYF

abundance: many
j_gene: TRBJ1-2
v_gene: TRBV5-6
d_gene: NA
CDR3nt: TGTGCCAGCAGCTTTTTGCCGGACAACTATGGCTACACCTTC
CDR3aa: CASSFLPDNYGYTF

abundance: once
j_gene: TRBJ2-5
v_gene: TRBV4-3
d_gene: NA
CDR3nt: TGCGCCAGCAGCCAAGAAGGGGCTGAGGAGACCCAGTACTTC
CDR3aa: CASSQEGAEETQYF

abundance: NA
j_gene: TRBJ1-2
v_gene: TRBV12-5
d_gene: NA
CDR3nt: TGTGCTAGTGGTTTGGAAGGACGATATGGCTACACCTTC
CDR3aa: CASGLEGRYGYTF

abundance: NA
j_gene: TRBJ2-1
v_gene: TRBV28
d_gene: NA
CDR3nt: TGTGCCAGCACCCGCAGGTTTGGGGAGCAGTTCTTC
CDR3aa: CASTRRFGEQFF

abundance: NA
j_gene: TRBJ2-3
v_gene: TRBV4-1
d_gene: NA
CDR3nt: TGCGCCAGCAGCCAAGAACCCGATACGCAGTATTTT
CDR3aa: CASSQEPDTQYF

abundance: NA
j_gene: TRBJ1-4
v_gene: TRBV6-5
d_gene: NA
CDR3nt: TGTGCCAGCAGTTACTCAGGGGTAGGGATCAGTGAAAAACTGTTTTTT
CDR3aa: CASSYSGVGISEKLFF

abundance: NA
j_gene: TRBJ1-5
v_gene: TRBV15
d_gene: NA
CDR3nt: TGTGCCACCCAGGTCGGGGAGGGACAGCCCCAGCATTTT
CDR3aa: CATQVGEGQPQHF

abundance: few
j_gene: TRBJ2-1
v_gene: TRBV5-1
d_gene: NA
CDR3nt: TGCGCCAGCAGCTTACGGGTAGAGAGCAATGAGCAGTTCTTC
CDR3aa: CASSLRVESNEQFF

abundance: NA
j_gene: TRBJ1-2
v_gene: TRBV19
d_gene: NA
CDR3nt: TGTGCCAGTACCCCTGGGACGGTTAACTATGGCTACACCTTC
CDR3aa: CASTPGTVNYGYTF

abundance: NA
j_gene: TRBJ2-2
v_gene: TRBV19
d_gene: NA
CDR3nt: TGTGCCAGTAGCCACTTAGGGGGGAACACCGGGGAGCTGTTTTTT
CDR3aa: CASSHLGGNTGELFF

abundance: NA
j_gene: TRBJ1-5
v_gene: TRBV3-1/TRBV3-2
d_gene: TRBD1
CDR3nt: TGTGCCAGCAGCCAAACGGGACAGGGATTCCAGCCCCAGCATTTT
CDR3aa: CASSQTGQGFQPQHF

abundance: NA
j_gene: TRBJ1-6
v_gene: TRBV11-2
d_gene: NA
CDR3nt: TGTGCCAGCAGCCGGAGAGCGTTTTATAATTCACCCCTCCACTTT
CDR3aa: CASSRRAFYNSPLHF

abundance: NA
j_gene: TRBJ2-3
v_gene: TRBV28
d_gene: TRBD1
CDR3nt: TGTGCCAGCAGGGACAGGGTGGGCAGCACAGATACGCAGTATTTT
CDR3aa: CASRDRVGSTDTQYF

abundance: NA
j_gene: TRBJ2-2
v_gene: TRBV6-1
d_gene: NA
CDR3nt: TGTGCCAGCAGTGAGGAAGAAGCGTTCAGATGGACCGGGGAGCTGTTTTTT
CDR3aa: CASSEEEAFRWTGELFF

abundance: NA
j_gene: TRBJ1-1
v_gene: TRBV2
d_gene: NA
CDR3nt: TGTGCCAGCAACTTTAAGATTGGCACTGAAGCTTTCTTT
CDR3aa: CASNFKIGTEAFF

abundance: NA
j_gene: TRBJ1-1
v_gene: TRBV27
d_gene: NA
CDR3nt: TGTGCCAGCAGTTTATCGTTTGGACGGATTAACACTGAAGCTTTCTTT
CDR3aa: CASSLSFGRINTEAFF

abundance: NA
j_gene: TRBJ1-4
v_gene: TRBV5-1
d_gene: TRBD1
CDR3nt: TGCGCCAGCAGCTTACAGGGGGGGAAGCTTAATGAAAAACTGTTTTTT
CDR3aa: CASSLQGGKLNEKLFF

abundance: once
j_gene: TRBJ2-3
v_gene: TRBV6-2/TRBV6-3
d_gene: NA
CDR3nt: TGTGCCAGCAGTTTCCACCCGGCGGGGCCTGGAGATACGCAGTATTTT
CDR3aa: CASSFHPAGPGDTQYF

abundance: NA
j_gene: TRBJ2-2
v_gene: TRBV29-1
d_gene: NA
CDR3nt: TGCAGCGTCGGGCACAGGGACGGGGAGCTGTTTTTT
CDR3aa: CSVGHRDGELFF

abundance: NA
j_gene: TRBJ2-7
v_gene: TRBV4-1
d_gene: NA
CDR3nt: TGCGCCAGCAGCCAAGGCCTAGGGGAAGCCTACGAGCAGTACTTC
CDR3aa: CASSQGLGEAYEQYF

abundance: NA
j_gene: TRBJ1-6
v_gene: TRBV3-1/TRBV3-2
d_gene: NA
CDR3nt: TGTGCCAGCAGCCAAGCTGGCAGGGACATTTCACCCCTCCACTTT
CDR3aa: CASSQAGRDISPLHF

abundance: NA
j_gene: TRBJ2-2
v_gene: TRBV9
d_gene: NA
CDR3nt: TGTGCCAGCAGCAGACAGTTTGCCACCGGGGAGCTGTTTTTT
CDR3aa: CASSRQFATGELFF

abundance: NA
j_gene: TRBJ1-2
v_gene: TRBV29-1
d_gene: NA
CDR3nt: TGCAGCGCCCGTTCGGGGAACTATGGCTACACCTTC
CDR3aa: CSARSGNYGYTF

abundance: NA
j_gene: TRBJ1-3
v_gene: TRBV5-1
d_gene: TRBD1
CDR3nt: TGCGCCAGCAGCCGCTTTGGGACAGGCCAGTCTGGAAACACCATATATTTT
CDR3aa: CASSRFGTGQSGNTIYF

abundance: large
j_gene: TRBJ2-1
v_gene: TRBV6-4
d_gene: TRBD2
CDR3nt: TGTGCCAGCAGTGACCTAGCGGGAACGAATGAGCAGTTCTTC
CDR3aa: CASSDLAGTNEQFF

abundance: NA
j_gene: TRBJ2-3
v_gene: TRBV2
d_gene: NA
CDR3nt: TGTGCCAGCAAGGAAGCGCCTAGCACAGATACGCAGTATTTT
CDR3aa: CASKEAPSTDTQYF

abundance: NA
j_gene: TRBJ2-2
v_gene: TRBV7-3
d_gene: TRBD2
CDR3nt: TGTGCCAGCAGCCCCGCCGTAGCGGGGGGGGGCACCGGGGAGCTGTTTTTT
CDR3aa: CASSPAVAGGGTGELFF

abundance: NA
j_gene: TRBJ2-2
v_gene: TRBV25-1
d_gene: TRBD2
CDR3nt: TGTGCCAGCCTCGGGGGGGGGCTAGGCGTTACCGGGGAGCTGTTTTTT
CDR3aa: CASLGGGLGVTGELFF

abundance: NA
j_gene: TRBJ1-2
v_gene: TRBV24-1
d_gene: TRBD1
CDR3nt: TGTGCCACCAGTGACCCGGGACAGGCCGCTGGCTACACCTTC
CDR3aa: CATSDPGQAAGYTF

abundance: NA
j_gene: TRBJ1-1
v_gene: TRBV18
d_gene: NA
CDR3nt: TGTGCCAGCTCACCGAGCTCTACTGAAGCTTTCTTT
CDR3aa: CASSPSSTEAFF

abundance: NA
j_gene: TRBJ2-1
v_gene: TRBV23-1
d_gene: TRBD2
CDR3nt: TGCGCCAGCAGGCCCCCGGGGGGGCAGTTCTTC
CDR3aa: CASRPPGGQFF

abundance: NA
j_gene: TRBJ1-1
v_gene: TRBV28
d_gene: NA
CDR3nt: TGTGCCAGCAGGAGACAGGCCTCAACTGAAGCTTTCTTT
CDR3aa: CASRRQASTEAFF

abundance: NA
j_gene: TRBJ1-2
v_gene: TRBV18
d_gene: NA
CDR3nt: TGTGCCAGCTCACCAGAACAGCATGGCTACACCTTC
CDR3aa: CASSPEQHGYTF

abundance: NA
j_gene: TRBJ1-5
v_gene: TRBV18
d_gene: NA
CDR3nt: TGTGCCAGCTCACCATCGGGGCTTCGACAGCCCCAGCATTTT
CDR3aa: CASSPSGLRQPQHF

abundance: NA
j_gene: TRBJ1-2
v_gene: TRBV4-3
d_gene: NA
CDR3nt: TGCGCCAGCAGCCAAGATTCGGGACACCCTGACTATGGCTACACCTTC
CDR3aa: CASSQDSGHPDYGYTF